Sequencing of this T cell receptor (beta chain) was carried out in a study of cytomegalovirus exposure and HLA in healthy donors (dated by TCRdb to the late 2010s). About the full investigation: An earlier analysis of several hundred of the donors reported under 300 Gb of sequence data and approximately 120 million unique TCR beta sequences obtained from approximately 180 million T cells. Along with the 666-subject first cohort, a separate validation cohort of over a hundred different subjects was used. The genetic ancestry cluster associated with self-reported Caucasian donors included about four fifths of the 398 genotyped donors. Among 398 genotyped donors of the cohort, an average of around 240,000 unique TCR beta nucleotide sequences were sequenced per donor, about a sixth of them non-productive. In the later analysis, no new phenotypic data were used to find candidate immune exposures; instead, reliance was placed on TCR beta sequences and their occurrence across donors. Donor age, sex, ethnicity and CMV serostatus were collected together with the repertoire data. Genome-wide SNP genotypes for about 55% of the 666 donors were used in a later genetic analysis, which treated that subset as a discovery cohort. The study was designed to test whether signatures of past pathogen exposure could be identified by cataloging public T cell receptors. HLA typing included class I and class II loci at four-digit resolution. Every repertoire in the discovery cohort had been generated on one and the same sequencing platform. Typing coverage differed by locus: A, B, C, DRB1 and DQB1 were typed in roughly 629-630 donors, DQA1 in roughly 500, DPA1 in some 600, and DPB1 in approximately 450. The study used immunosequencing to profile the T cell repertoires of several hundred subjects and linked those repertoires to cytomegalovirus serostatus. To decide whether each TCR beta V gene segment behaved as functional or pseudogenic, an earlier analysis of nearly 600 of the donors relied on high-throughput TCR beta sequencing. About 5 DR-DQ haplotypes were handled as single units for association and clustering, since linkage in the cohort was strong. To predict cytomegalovirus infection status, the study combined high-throughput TCR immunosequencing, statistical association of individual TCRs with disease status, and machine learning. An early release that covered 640 HLA-typed donors contained about 300 gigabases of sequencing data and 80 million or so unique TCR sequences. A later analysis re-analyzed previously published TCR beta repertoires from 650 to 800 donors and added high-resolution HLA genotyping to study TCR occurrence patterns.

The study at large found these results: According to a later genetic analysis, donors in an Asian-associated ancestry cluster had fewer N-insertions in productive TCRs than the approximately 700-donor mean. An association between a missense DCLRE1C variant and V-gene and J-gene trimming of TCR beta chains was found in a later genetic analysis and replicated in an independent cohort. In a later analysis, most CMV-associated TCR beta chains were found to appear HLA-restricted, with HLA associations seemingly driven largely by CMV exposure. A cluster of highly shared sequence variants was judged likely to be a technical artifact of the sequencing pipeline. Cytomegalovirus status was reported to be diagnosed by the classifier with high specificity and sensitivity in both the original and validation cohorts. A later analysis found that HLA-associated TCR beta chains were more clonally expanded and had lower generation probabilities than equally common non-associated chains. A later analysis reported that several top co-occurrence clusters appeared linked to parvovirus B19, influenza, CMV and Epstein-Barr virus. A later analysis associated about 17,000 TCR beta sequences with specific HLA alleles at a false discovery rate of 0.05. Linkage disequilibrium might explain the correlated functional status among segregating V segments, but an unknown experimental factor could not be excluded. In a later analysis, TCR association rates were found to vary across HLA loci, with the most associated TCRs seen for DRB1 alleles and the fewest for HLA-C alleles. In vitro tests confirmed that a few of the cytomegalovirus-associated TCR beta chains recognize cytomegalovirus antigens. This cohort had only TCR beta chains sequenced, and the lack of alpha or paired-chain data limited which features could be detected. For the cohort, immune exposure information was limited to CMV serostatus. Because some donors lacked HLA typing at each locus, the association tests relied only on the typed subset. Most TCR sequences were observed very rarely across donors, whereas some public TCRs were present in many individuals. The presence/absence analyses assumed that sequencing depth was roughly uniform across donors, and that assumption may not be true. In an earlier analysis of around 600 of the donors, most TCR beta V segments appeared in productive rearrangements about 87% or about 30% of the time, broadly matching IMGT annotations. A further reported finding was that TCR beta sequences accurately predicted the HLA-A and HLA-B alleles for most subjects in the first cohort. It was suggested by the authors that the approach could potentially be generalized to other disease states and immunological phenotypes. Assigning TCR associations to individual alleles was difficult when HLA alleles, especially DR and DQ, strongly co-occurred. The earlier analysis of 450 to 700 of the donors excluded some 16 rarely observed V segments, including chromosome 9 orphons, because counts were too low. Some IMGT-functional V segments, including TRBV6-2 and TRBV6-3, could not be told apart with the 87-base-pair reads, so those segments were excluded. In the study, around 160 TCR beta chains were listed as associated with cytomegalovirus.

A remark on this clone: Its antigen remains unidentified.

Library preparation employed the immunoSEQ multiplex PCR assay. A mixture of 60 forward primers for TCR Vbeta segments and 13 reverse primers for TCR Jbeta segments was used in the multiplex PCR. The CDR3 region of rearranged TCR beta genes was amplified from genomic DNA by a multiplex PCR assay. Amplified TCR beta libraries were sequenced as 87-base-pair reads on the Illumina HiSeq System. Regarding the original processing steps: A later analysis tallied 80 million to 95 million unique TCR beta chains across the 650 to 750 repertoires, and some 10 million of those chains were shared by two or more donors. Raw reads were error-corrected and collapsed into unique sequences with a nearest-neighbor algorithm that merged closely related sequences to remove PCR and sequencing errors. To assign V, D and J gene segments, CDR3 sequences were aligned to IMGT reference sequences. For a sequence to be retained, a match of at least six nucleotides was required to both a V gene segment and a J gene segment. A rearrangement counted as productive if the CDR3 had no stop codons and remained in frame with V and J, and every other rearrangement counted as non-productive. Following IMGT convention, CDR3 was defined as the stretch from the second conserved V-encoded cysteine to the conserved J-encoded phenylalanine. The earlier analysis of a few hundred of the donors excluded sequences that lacked an unambiguous match to a single V gene segment. In an earlier analysis of approximately 610 of the donors, V segments were called functional above 56.7% productive rearrangements and were called segregating when the between-donor standard deviation exceeded 5%. A statistical classification framework was built for diagnosing cytomegalovirus status from the catalog of TCR beta chain sequences. A later analysis assigned V and J genes by comparing TCR nucleotide sequences with IMGT/GENE-DB human TR gene sequences. In a later analysis, CDR3 sequences and most-parsimonious VDJ recombination scenarios were assigned using the TCRdist pipeline. In a later analysis, each TCR beta chain was defined by its CDR3 amino acid sequence together with its V-gene family, and reads without a unique V-gene family were excluded. A later analysis removed 592 highly shared, low-generation-probability nucleotide sequences to deal with suspected cross-contamination and a sequencing artifact. In a later analysis, a clonal expansion index was calculated for each public chain from normalized within-repertoire ranks of inferred template counts. In a later analysis, generation probabilities were computed using a VDJ recombination model fitted to out-of-frame rearrangements, and the results were checked against IGoR. In a later analysis, TCR-TCR, TCR-HLA and TCR-CMV co-occurrence was scored with hypergeometric tests, and a repertoire-size bias correction was applied to TCR pairs. A later analysis estimated false discovery rates by permuting HLA or CMV assignments 20 times. In a later analysis, co-occurring TCRs were grouped using DBSCAN, and TCRdist sequence similarity was added for clustering within HLA-allele-positive subsets. Repertoires with fewer than 30,000 or more than 120,000 public chains, plus five repertoires with anomalous nucleotide sharing, were excluded from co-occurrence clustering. As stored in TCRdb, this immuneACCESS dataset retains in-frame rearrangements with V and J assigned. A fraction of the clones does not appear; measured against another copy, unresolved V genes explain less than half of the discrepancy, and the remainder lacks a known reason. V, J and clone size are taken as reported in that table, and D and trimming were inferred from the DNA itself. In this sample's table one finds roughly 62,000 clones. Jointly, the top ten make up approximately 2% of the sample.

The cohort comprised approximately 700 healthy bone marrow donors. At the time of sampling, all cohort members were nominally healthy, though unrecorded immune exposures were likely present. The donor was CMV seronegative and was included in the group of about 400 seronegative cohort members. A peripheral blood sample was collected from each donor, and TCR beta sequencing was performed on peripheral blood mononuclear cells. The Qiagen DNeasy Blood Extraction Kit was used to extract genomic DNA from the blood cell samples. From the germline V gene, CDR1 is SQVTM and CDR2 is ANQGSEA. Including cysteine and phenylalanine, the CDR3 has 12 amino acids. Left in the record is the CDR3 DNA by itself, 36 bases read in frame from the first base. Relative to germline, V is missing 5 bases and J is missing 4 bases, with 4 bases of the junction outside any gene match.

This receptor was taken from a woman under 30 in good health and CMV-seronegative. The V gene is TRBV29-1 and the J gene is TRBJ2-7; 8 central nucleotides agree with TRBD1. The sample was PBMCs. The DNA is TGCAGCGTTCTGGGGACAGGTTACGAGCAGTACTTC. Its coded protein is CSVLGTGYEQYF.